This T cell receptor beta chain was captured in a study of shared clonotypes between healthy human individuals. Whole-study results and caveats: Generation probabilities were higher for clonotypes shared across all four sorted-subset donors than for unshared ones. Among a handful of donors, about 4.6% of naive CD4 clonotypes were found in common. Across subsets, estimated richness was generally greater for naive than for memory populations.

The study ran the assay at deep level. Assay: immunoSEQ multiplex PCR; the TCRdb copy retains only in-frame clones and omits some. The data hold some 790,000 clones, with approximately 77% observed a single time. The germline V and J ends were trimmed by 0 bases and 2 bases, with 11 bases remaining between them. The CDR3 is made up of 16 amino acids. Germline lookup yields CDR1 ENHRY and CDR2 SYGVKD. Details on this clone: No antigen is known for it.

The chain joins TRBV10-3 to TRBJ2-4, with D tentatively TRBD2 (6 bases). This sequence originates from a woman in her 30s in good health. Source material: memory CD4+ T cells sorted from blood. Described subset: CD45RA-negative fraction. The CDR3 sequence is CAISESAGLTKNIQYF. The CDR3 DNA follows: TGTGCCATCAGTGAGTCGGCGGGATTAACCAAAAACATTCAGTACTTC.